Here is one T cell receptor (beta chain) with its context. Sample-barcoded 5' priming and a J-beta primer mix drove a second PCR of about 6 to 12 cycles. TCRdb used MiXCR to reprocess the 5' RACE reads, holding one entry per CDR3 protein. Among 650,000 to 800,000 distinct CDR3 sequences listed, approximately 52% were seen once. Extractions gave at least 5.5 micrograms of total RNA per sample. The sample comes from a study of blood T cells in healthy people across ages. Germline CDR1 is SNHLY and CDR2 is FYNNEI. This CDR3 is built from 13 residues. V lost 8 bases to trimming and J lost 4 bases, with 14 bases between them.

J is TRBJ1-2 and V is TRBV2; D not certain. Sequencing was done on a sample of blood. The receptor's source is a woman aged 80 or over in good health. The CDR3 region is CASLSPGSYGYTF. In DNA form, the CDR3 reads TGTGCCAGCCTGTCCCCGGGCTCCTATGGCTACACCTTC.